This entry describes one T cell receptor beta chain. What it recognizes is unknown. The data belong to a study of shared clonotypes between healthy human individuals. As for the study in general: Each donor had three CD4 naive, three CD4 memory, two CD8 naive and one CD8 memory plate. Study results and limitations: Generation probabilities were higher for clonotypes shared across all four sorted-subset donors than for unshared ones.

CD45RO-negative CD8 cells positively selected for CCR7 made up the naive population, which excluded terminally differentiated effector memory CD45RA+ cells. Participating donors were healthy, HIV-negative adults free of recent acute infections or vaccinations. Per sorted-subset replicate PCR, input was roughly 200 ng DNA, representing tens of thousands of T cell genomes. Measured with immunoSEQ multiplex PCR; TCRdb has only the in-frame clones, and not every one. The sample lists around 2,000,000 clones, 90% to 95% occurring once. The CDR3 extends over 14 amino acids. Looked up from germline, CDR1 is MNHEY and CDR2 is SMNVEV (reference sequence). Trimming pared 7 bases from V and 9 bases from J, leaving 18 bases between.

Sequencing used naive CD8+ T cells from PBMCs. The chain has TRBV27 and TRBJ1-4; D may be TRBD1 (5 bases). This clonotype was obtained from a man aged 18 to 30 in good health. Some clones in this sample may be carry-over from other donors' samples. The CDR3 nucleotides read TGTGCCAGCACCCTCTGGGGACTACCCAAAAAACTGTTTTTT. Protein product: CASTLWGLPKKLFF.